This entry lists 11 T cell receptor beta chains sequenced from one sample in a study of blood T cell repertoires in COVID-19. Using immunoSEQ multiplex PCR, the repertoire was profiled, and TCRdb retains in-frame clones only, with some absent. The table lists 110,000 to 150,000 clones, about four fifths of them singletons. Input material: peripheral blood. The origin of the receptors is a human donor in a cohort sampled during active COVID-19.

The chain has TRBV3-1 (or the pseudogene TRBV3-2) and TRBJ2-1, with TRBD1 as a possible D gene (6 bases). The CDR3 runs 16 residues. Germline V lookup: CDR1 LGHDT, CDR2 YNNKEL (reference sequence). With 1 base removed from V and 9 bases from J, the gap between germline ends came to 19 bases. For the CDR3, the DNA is TGTGCCAGCAGCCAAGCGATGGGGGCGATCGGATTTGAGCAGTTCTTC. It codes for CASSQAMGAIGFEQFF.

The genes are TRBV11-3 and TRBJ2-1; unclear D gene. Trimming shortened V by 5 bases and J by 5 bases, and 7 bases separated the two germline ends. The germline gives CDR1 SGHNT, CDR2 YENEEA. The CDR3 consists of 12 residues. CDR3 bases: TGTGCCAGCAGCCTCCAGGACAATGAGCAGTTCTTC. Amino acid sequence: CASSLQDNEQFF.

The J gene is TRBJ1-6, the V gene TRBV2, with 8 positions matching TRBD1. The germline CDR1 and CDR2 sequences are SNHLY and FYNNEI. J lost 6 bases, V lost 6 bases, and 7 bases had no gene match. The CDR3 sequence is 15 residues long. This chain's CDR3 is CASRFTTGGNSPLHF. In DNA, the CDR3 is TGTGCCAGCAGATTCACCACAGGGGGTAATTCACCCCTCCACTTT.

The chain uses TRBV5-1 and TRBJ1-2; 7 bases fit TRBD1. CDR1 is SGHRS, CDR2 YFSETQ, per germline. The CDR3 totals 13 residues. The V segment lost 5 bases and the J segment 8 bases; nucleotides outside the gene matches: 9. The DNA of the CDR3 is TGCGCCAGCAGATGGACAGGAGAATCCGGCTACACCTTC. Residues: CASRWTGESGYTF.

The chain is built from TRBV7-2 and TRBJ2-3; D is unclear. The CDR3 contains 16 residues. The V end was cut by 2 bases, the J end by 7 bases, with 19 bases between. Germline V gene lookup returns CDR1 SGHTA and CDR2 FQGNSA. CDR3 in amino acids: CASSLLIQEGTHTQYF. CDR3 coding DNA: TGTGCCAGCAGCTTATTGATCCAGGAAGGAACCCATACGCAGTATTTT.

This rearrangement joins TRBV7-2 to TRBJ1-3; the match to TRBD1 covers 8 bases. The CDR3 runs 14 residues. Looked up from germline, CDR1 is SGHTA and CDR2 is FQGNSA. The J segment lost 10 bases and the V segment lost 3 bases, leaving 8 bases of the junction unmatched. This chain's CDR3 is CASSFDRGVRTIYF. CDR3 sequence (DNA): TGTGCCAGCAGCTTTGACAGGGGCGTAAGGACCATATATTTT.

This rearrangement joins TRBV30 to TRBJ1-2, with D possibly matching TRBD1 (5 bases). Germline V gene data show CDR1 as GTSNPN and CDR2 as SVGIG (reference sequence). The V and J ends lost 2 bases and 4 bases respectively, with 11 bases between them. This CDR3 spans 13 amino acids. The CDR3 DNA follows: TGTGCCTGGAGTCCAGGGTTGAGCTATGGCTACACCTTC. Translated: CAWSPGLSYGYTF.

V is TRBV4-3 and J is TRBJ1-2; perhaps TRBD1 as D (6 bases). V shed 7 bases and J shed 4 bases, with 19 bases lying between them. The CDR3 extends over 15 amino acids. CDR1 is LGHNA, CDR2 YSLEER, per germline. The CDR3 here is CASTANPGQTYGYTF. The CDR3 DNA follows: TGCGCCAGCACCGCGAATCCGGGACAAACCTATGGCTACACCTTC.

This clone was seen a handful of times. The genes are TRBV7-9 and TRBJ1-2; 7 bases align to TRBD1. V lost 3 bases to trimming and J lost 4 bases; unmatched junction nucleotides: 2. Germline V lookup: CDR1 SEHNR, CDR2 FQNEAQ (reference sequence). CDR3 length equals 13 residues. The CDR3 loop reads CASSLGTVYGYTF. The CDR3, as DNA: TGTGCCAGCAGCTTGGGGACAGTCTATGGCTACACCTTC. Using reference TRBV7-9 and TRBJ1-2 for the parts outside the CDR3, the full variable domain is DTGVSQNPRHKITKRGQNVTFRCDPISEHNRLYWYRQTLGQGPEFLTYFQNEAQLEKSRLLSDRFSAERPKGSFSTLEIQRTEQGDSAMYLCASSLGTVYGYTFGSGTRLTVV.

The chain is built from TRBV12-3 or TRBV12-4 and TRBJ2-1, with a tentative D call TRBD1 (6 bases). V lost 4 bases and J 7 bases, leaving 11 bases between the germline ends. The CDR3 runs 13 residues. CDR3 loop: CASSSTQGNEQFF. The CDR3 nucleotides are TGTGCCAGCAGTTCTACGCAGGGGAATGAGCAGTTCTTC.

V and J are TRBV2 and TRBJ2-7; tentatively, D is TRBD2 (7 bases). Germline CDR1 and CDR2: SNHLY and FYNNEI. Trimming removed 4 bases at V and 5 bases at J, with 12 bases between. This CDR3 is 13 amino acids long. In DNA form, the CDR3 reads TGTGCCAGCAGTGCGGGGGGCCCCAACGAGCAGTACTTC. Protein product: CASSAGGPNEQYF. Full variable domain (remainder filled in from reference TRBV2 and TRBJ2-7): EPEVTQTPSHQVTQMGQEVILRCVPISNHLYFYWYRQILGQKVEFLVSFYNNEISEKSEIFDDQFSVERPDGSNFTLKIRSTKLEDSAMYFCASSAGGPNEQYFGPGTRLTVT.